The clone carrying this TCR beta chain was picked up a small number of times. Its specificity is not known. Sequencing used immunoSEQ multiplex PCR; TCRdb keeps in-frame clones, though not all of them. The data show some 120,000 clones, approximately 90% seen once. The source of the sample is a study of T cell responses to AZD1222 COVID-19 vaccine. Whole-study results and caveats: Mostly white British, mostly female donors; authors suggested clonal diversity may be underestimated. Repertoires were collected only later (after the peak T cell response had occurred). With two AZD1222 doses given, Spike-specific TCR breadth and depth both rose.

CDR1 and CDR2 from the germline V gene are MGHDK and SYGVNS. With 6 bases removed from V and 5 bases from J, the gap between germline ends came to 22 bases. The CDR3 has 16 residues. The input for sequencing was peripheral blood, taken on day 0 of AZD1222 vaccination. The clonotype comes from an adult in good health. The V and J genes are TRBV25-1 and TRBJ1-2, with D possibly being TRBD1 (5 bases). In DNA form, the CDR3 reads TGTGCCAGCAGCGGCCAAAAGGTTGAGGGGTATTATGGCTACACCTTC. Protein product: CASSGQKVEGYYGYTF.